This TCR beta chain was sequenced during a study of cytomegalovirus exposure and HLA in healthy donors (dated by TCRdb to about 2017). The study in broad terms: An earlier analysis of about 530 of the donors reported 276 Gb of sequence data and 117 million unique TCR beta sequences obtained from about 170 million T cells. All discovery cohort repertoires had been generated on a single sequencing platform. In addition to the first cohort of about 650 subjects, a separate validation cohort of about 120 different subjects was used. An early release that covered about 640 HLA-typed donors contained 300 to 350 gigabases of sequencing data and tens of millions of unique TCR sequences. A later analysis re-analyzed previously published TCR beta repertoires from 666 donors and added high-resolution HLA genotyping to study TCR occurrence patterns. An earlier analysis of roughly 600 of the donors used high-throughput TCR beta sequencing to judge whether each TCR beta V gene segment behaved as functional or pseudogenic. Rather than drawing on any new phenotypic data, the later analysis identified candidate immune exposures from TCR beta sequences and the way those sequences occurred across donors. Among some 400 genotyped donors of the cohort, an average of approximately 230,000 unique TCR beta nucleotide sequences were sequenced per donor, roughly a sixth of them non-productive. HLA typing included class I and class II loci at four-digit resolution. The T cell repertoires of 700 or so subjects were profiled by immunosequencing and related to cytomegalovirus serostatus. The number of typed donors differed by locus: about 620-640 for A, B, C, DRB1 and DQB1; approximately 520 for DQA1; 606 for DPA1; and some 450 for DPB1. Donor age, sex, ethnicity and CMV serostatus were compiled together with the repertoire data. Roughly five DR-DQ haplotypes were treated as single units for association and clustering because of strong linkage in the cohort. To predict cytomegalovirus infection status, the study brought together high-throughput TCR immunosequencing, statistical association of individual TCRs with disease status, and machine learning. The study aimed to test whether cataloging public T cell receptors could reveal signatures of past pathogen exposure. In a later genetic analysis, genome-wide SNP genotypes for about 65% of the 666 donors were used, and that subset was treated as a discovery cohort. Of the roughly 390 genotyped donors, roughly 80% were placed in the genetic ancestry cluster associated with self-reported Caucasian donors.

The germline V gene yields SGDLS for CDR1 and YYNGEE for CDR2. The CDR3 runs 16 residues from the cysteine to the phenylalanine. This entry keeps only the CDR3 DNA: 48 bases, framed from base 1. For this chain, trimming is 4 bases at the V end and 0 bases at the J end, and the number of junction bases without a gene match is 6. Paper-wide results and their limitations: Correlated functional status among segregating V segments might be attributable to linkage disequilibrium, but an unknown experimental factor could not be ruled out. A further reported finding was that TCR beta sequences accurately predicted the HLA-A and HLA-B alleles for most subjects in the first cohort. For the cohort, immune exposure information was limited to CMV serostatus. A cluster of highly shared sequence variants was judged likely to represent a technical artifact of the sequencing pipeline. In a later genetic analysis, fewer N-insertions in productive TCRs were reported among donors in an Asian-associated ancestry cluster than the approximately 710-donor mean. In vitro tests confirmed that a few of the cytomegalovirus-associated TCR beta chains recognize cytomegalovirus antigens. In a later analysis, several top co-occurrence clusters were reported to appear linked to parvovirus B19, influenza, CMV and Epstein-Barr virus. Assigning TCR associations to individual alleles was difficult when HLA alleles, especially DR and DQ, strongly co-occurred. The presence/absence analyses assumed that sequencing depth was roughly uniform across donors, and that assumption may not be true. In a later analysis, HLA-associated TCR beta chains showed more clonal expansion and lower generation probabilities than non-associated chains that were equally common. Only TCR beta chains were sequenced in this cohort, and the absence of alpha or paired-chain data limited detectable features. A total of some 180 TCR beta chains were listed by the study as associated with cytomegalovirus. The earlier analysis of 587 of the donors excluded roughly 17 rarely observed V segments, including chromosome 9 orphons, because counts were too low. In a later analysis, 15,000 to 20,000 TCR beta sequences were associated with specific HLA alleles at a false discovery rate of 0.05. A later analysis found that most CMV-associated TCR beta chains appeared HLA-restricted, with HLA associations seemingly driven largely by CMV exposure. It was suggested by the authors that the approach could potentially be generalized to other disease states and immunological phenotypes. An earlier analysis of around 540 of the donors showed that most TCR beta V segments appeared in productive rearrangements either about 90% or about 30% of the time, which broadly matched IMGT annotations. An association between a missense DCLRE1C variant and V-gene and J-gene trimming of TCR beta chains was found in a later genetic analysis and replicated in an independent cohort. Because some donors lacked HLA typing at each locus, the association tests relied only on the typed subset. Cytomegalovirus status was reported to be diagnosed by the classifier with high specificity and sensitivity in both the original and validation cohorts. In a later analysis, TCR association rates were found to vary across HLA loci, with the most associated TCRs seen for DRB1 alleles and the fewest for HLA-C alleles. Across donors, most TCR sequences were observed very rarely, whereas some public TCRs were present in many individuals. Some IMGT-functional V segments, including TRBV6-2 and TRBV6-3, could not be distinguished by the 87-base-pair reads and were therefore excluded.

Library preparation employed the immunoSEQ multiplex PCR assay. A mixture of 60 forward primers for TCR Vbeta segments and 13 reverse primers for TCR Jbeta segments was used in the multiplex PCR. A multiplex PCR assay on genomic DNA amplified the CDR3 region of rearranged TCR beta genes. The Illumina HiSeq System was used to sequence the amplified TCR beta libraries as 87-base-pair reads. The paper's data handling went like this. In a later analysis, 80 million or so unique TCR beta chains were counted across the approximately 640 repertoires, and roughly 11 million of these chains were shared by at least two donors. Raw reads were error-corrected and collapsed into unique sequences by a nearest-neighbor algorithm in which closely related sequences were merged to remove PCR and sequencing errors. V, D and J gene segments were assigned by aligning CDR3 sequences to IMGT reference sequences. For a sequence to be retained, a match of at least six nucleotides was required to both a V gene segment and a J gene segment. A rearrangement was called productive if the CDR3 had no stop codons and remained in frame with V and J, and every other rearrangement was called non-productive. Following IMGT convention, CDR3 was defined as the stretch from the second conserved V-encoded cysteine to the conserved J-encoded phenylalanine. Sequences without an unambiguous match to a single V gene segment were excluded from the earlier analysis of 450 to 750 of the donors. In an earlier analysis of a few hundred of the donors, V segments were called functional above 56.7% productive rearrangements and were called segregating when the between-donor standard deviation exceeded 5%. A statistical classification framework was built to diagnose cytomegalovirus status from the catalog of TCR beta chain sequences. V and J gene assignment, in a later analysis, came from comparing TCR nucleotide sequences with IMGT/GENE-DB human TR gene sequences. A later analysis assigned CDR3 sequences and most-parsimonious VDJ recombination scenarios with the TCRdist pipeline. A later analysis defined each TCR beta chain by its CDR3 amino acid sequence plus V-gene family, and excluded reads lacking a unique V-gene family. To address suspected cross-contamination and a sequencing artifact, a later analysis removed around 590 highly shared, low-generation-probability nucleotide sequences. For each public chain, a later analysis derived a clonal expansion index from normalized ranks of inferred template counts within each repertoire. Generation probabilities in a later analysis came from a VDJ recombination model fitted to out-of-frame rearrangements, and those results were checked against IGoR. In a later analysis, hypergeometric tests were used to score TCR-TCR, TCR-HLA and TCR-CMV co-occurrence, with a repertoire-size bias correction applied to TCR pairs. In a later analysis, false discovery rates were estimated by permuting HLA or CMV assignments 20 times. In a later analysis, co-occurring TCRs were grouped using DBSCAN, with TCRdist sequence similarity added in when clustering inside HLA-allele-positive subsets. Co-occurrence clustering excluded repertoires with fewer than 30,000 or more than 120,000 public chains, plus five with anomalous nucleotide sharing. Here the immuneACCESS table is served through TCRdb, limited to in-frame sequences with V and J called. Missing clones are a known gap in these copies; in checked studies unresolved V genes cover under half, and the rest lacks a known reason. V, J and clone size were drawn from that table, and D and trimming were deduced from the DNA. For this sample there are about 140,000 clones; about 10% appear just once. About 1.9% of the sample comes from the top ten.

The cohort consisted of 670 or so healthy bone marrow donors. Cohort members were all nominally healthy when sampled, although unrecorded immune exposures were likely present. The donor was CMV seronegative and was included in the group of around 320 seronegative cohort members. Each donor provided a peripheral blood sample, and peripheral blood mononuclear cells were used for TCR beta sequencing. Genomic DNA extraction from the blood cell samples was performed with the Qiagen DNeasy Blood Extraction Kit. This clone turned up a few times. Its antigen specificity is not known. Base-call qualities are not available, and no considerably larger clone is one nucleotide away.

The receptor was derived from a middle-aged man in good health and CMV-seronegative. This chain joins TRBV9 to TRBJ1-4; TRBD1 fits 7 bases in the junction. Material: PBMCs. The DNA sequence reads TGTGCCAGCAGCTACAGGGGAGACGCAACTAATGAAAAACTGTTTTTT. It translates as CASSYRGDATNEKLFF.